These T cell receptor beta chains were read from a single sample in a study of regulatory T cells in long-lasting Graves disease. TCRdb re-analysed the multiplex PCR reads in MiXCR, keeping a single row per CDR3 protein. Of approximately 540,000 distinct CDR3 sequences in the sample, about 12% were seen once. These data also featured in a second study, about T cells in Graves' hyperthyroidism and ophthalmopathy.

The sample was peripheral blood mononuclear cells (PBMCs), taken at new diagnosis, from a patient treated with antithyroid drugs. All receptors derive from a woman between 25 and 40 years old with Graves disease. The CDR3 runs from the conserved cysteine through the conserved F or W. The D gene is left open where the match is weak. Only part of the rows carry a size: once, few, many, or a class if the clone is expanded.

clone size: many; V gene: TRBV18; J gene: TRBJ1-1; D gene: -; CDR3 DNA: TGTGCCAGCTCACCGAAAAGAGTCAAGAACACTGAAGCTTTCTTT; CDR3 protein: CASSPKRVKNTEAFF
clone size: -; V gene: TRBV6-7; J gene: TRBJ2-6; D gene: -; CDR3 DNA: TGTGCCAGCAGTTTAGGCCGAGACAGCTCTGGGGCCAACGTCCTGACTTTC; CDR3 protein: CASSLGRDSSGANVLTF
clone size: many; V gene: TRBV24-1; J gene: TRBJ2-5; D gene: TRBD1; CDR3 DNA: TGTGCCACCAGTGACACGACAGGGTCCGGAGAGACCCAGTACTTC; CDR3 protein: CATSDTTGSGETQYF
clone size: -; V gene: TRBV6-5; J gene: TRBJ1-2; D gene: -; CDR3 DNA: TGTGCCAGCAGTTATTATCCTGGGAGGACCAGAGAGGTCTATGGCTACACCTTC; CDR3 protein: CASSYYPGRTREVYGYTF
clone size: many; V gene: TRBV6-1; J gene: TRBJ2-7; D gene: -; CDR3 DNA: TGTGCCAGCAGTGATTGGATGACAGGATCCTACGAGCAGTACTTC; CDR3 protein: CASSDWMTGSYEQYF
clone size: many; V gene: TRBV11-2; J gene: TRBJ2-5; D gene: TRBD2; CDR3 DNA: TGTGCCAGCAGCTCGATGACTAGCGGACAAGAGACCCAGTACTTC; CDR3 protein: CASSSMTSGQETQYF
clone size: -; V gene: TRBV6-1; J gene: TRBJ1-2; D gene: -; CDR3 DNA: TGTGCCAGCAGTCCCCTGGATCCCGGCGCCCCCGGCTACACCTTC; CDR3 protein: CASSPLDPGAPGYTF
clone size: many; V gene: TRBV12-3/TRBV12-4; J gene: TRBJ1-1; D gene: -; CDR3 DNA: TGTGCCAGCAGGACAGCACTCAGCGGTGAAGCTTTCTTT; CDR3 protein: CASRTALSGEAFF
clone size: many; V gene: TRBV19; J gene: TRBJ1-1; D gene: -; CDR3 DNA: TGTGCCAGTAGTATAGGGAGGGACACTGAAGCTTTCTTT; CDR3 protein: CASSIGRDTEAFF
clone size: many; V gene: TRBV11-2; J gene: TRBJ1-2; D gene: TRBD1; CDR3 DNA: TGTGCCAGCAGCCGGGACAGCAACTTCGGCTACACCTTC; CDR3 protein: CASSRDSNFGYTF
clone size: many; V gene: TRBV29-1; J gene: TRBJ2-5; D gene: -; CDR3 DNA: TGCAGCGGCAGGGCCCAAGAGACCCAGTACTTC; CDR3 protein: CSGRAQETQYF
clone size: many; V gene: TRBV6-1; J gene: TRBJ1-1; D gene: TRBD1; CDR3 DNA: TGTGCCAGCAGCGAGAGATACAGGGGAAGGACTGAAGCTTTCTTT; CDR3 protein: CASSERYRGRTEAFF
clone size: many; V gene: TRBV27; J gene: TRBJ1-2; D gene: -; CDR3 DNA: TGTGCCAGCAGTTTATCGGGGGCCACCAATTCGGGCTACACCTTC; CDR3 protein: CASSLSGATNSGYTF
clone size: few; V gene: TRBV2; J gene: TRBJ1-1; D gene: -; CDR3 DNA: TGTGCCAGCAGCACAGAGGCGGGTGTAGAGACTGAAGCTTTCTTT; CDR3 protein: CASSTEAGVETEAFF
clone size: many; V gene: TRBV14; J gene: TRBJ1-2; D gene: -; CDR3 DNA: TGTGCCAGCAGCCGTGGGACCTCTCTGTATGGCTACACCTTC; CDR3 protein: CASSRGTSLYGYTF
clone size: few; V gene: TRBV6-1; J gene: TRBJ2-1; D gene: TRBD2; CDR3 DNA: TGTGCCAGCCGGTTAGCGGGAGGGGCCTGCAATGAGCAGTTCTTC; CDR3 protein: CASRLAGGACNEQFF
clone size: many; V gene: TRBV7-9; J gene: TRBJ1-2; D gene: -; CDR3 DNA: TGTGCCAGCAGCTTAGTCTCATCATACGGCTACACCTTC; CDR3 protein: CASSLVSSYGYTF
clone size: many; V gene: TRBV28; J gene: TRBJ2-5; D gene: TRBD2; CDR3 DNA: TGTGCCAGCAAACGGGGGGACCGGGAAGAGGAGACCCAGTACTTC; CDR3 protein: CASKRGDREEETQYF
clone size: few; V gene: TRBV6-2/TRBV6-3; J gene: TRBJ1-5; D gene: -; CDR3 DNA: TGTGCCAGCAGTTGGGGTAATGAGGGTGTAAAGCCCCAGCATTTT; CDR3 protein: CASSWGNEGVKPQHF
clone size: many; V gene: TRBV5-4; J gene: TRBJ1-2; D gene: -; CDR3 DNA: TGTGCCAGCAGTTTTGACCGTTATGGCTACACCTTC; CDR3 protein: CASSFDRYGYTF
clone size: many; V gene: TRBV4-3; J gene: TRBJ2-3; D gene: -; CDR3 DNA: TGCGCCAGCAGCCAAGAACAAAGGGGTCCAGATACGCAGTATTTT; CDR3 protein: CASSQEQRGPDTQYF
clone size: many; V gene: TRBV6-1; J gene: TRBJ1-6; D gene: -; CDR3 DNA: TGTGCCAGCATCCCAGGGAACTATAATTCACCCCTCCACTTT; CDR3 protein: CASIPGNYNSPLHF
clone size: many; V gene: TRBV27; J gene: TRBJ2-2; D gene: TRBD1; CDR3 DNA: TGTGCCAGCAGCATTGGGACAGGGACCGGGGAGCTGTTTTTT; CDR3 protein: CASSIGTGTGELFF
clone size: many; V gene: TRBV29-1; J gene: TRBJ2-2; D gene: TRBD1; CDR3 DNA: TGCAGCGTGAGGACAGGGCTTAACACCGGGGAGCTGTTTTTT; CDR3 protein: CSVRTGLNTGELFF
clone size: few; V gene: TRBV20-1; J gene: TRBJ1-1; D gene: -; CDR3 DNA: TGCAGTGCTAGTCAAGGGATGGGGGACACTGAAGCTTTCTTT; CDR3 protein: CSASQGMGDTEAFF
clone size: many; V gene: TRBV7-3; J gene: TRBJ2-1; D gene: TRBD2; CDR3 DNA: TGTGCCAGCAGCTTAATCCCTAGCGGGATTAATGAGCAGTTCTTC; CDR3 protein: CASSLIPSGINEQFF
clone size: many; V gene: TRBV28; J gene: TRBJ2-7; D gene: -; CDR3 DNA: TGTGCCAGCAGTATGCCCTCCTACTACGAGCAGTACTTC; CDR3 protein: CASSMPSYYEQYF
clone size: many; V gene: TRBV7-9; J gene: TRBJ2-6; D gene: -; CDR3 DNA: TGTGCCAGCTTAGCCGGATCGGCGGTCTCTGGGGCCAACGTCCTGACTTTC; CDR3 protein: CASLAGSAVSGANVLTF
clone size: few; V gene: TRBV10-1; J gene: TRBJ2-1; D gene: TRBD2; CDR3 DNA: TGCGCCAGCAGTGTTCGGACGGGAGGGCCCAATGAGCAGTTCTTC; CDR3 protein: CASSVRTGGPNEQFF
clone size: -; V gene: TRBV18; J gene: TRBJ1-1; D gene: TRBD1; CDR3 DNA: TGTGCCAGCTCACCCGGGACAGCTTATGAGAACACTGAAGCTTTCTTT; CDR3 protein: CASSPGTAYENTEAFF
clone size: many; V gene: TRBV3-1; J gene: TRBJ2-1; D gene: TRBD2; CDR3 DNA: TGTGCCAGCAGCCGGACTAGCGGGAGAAATGAGCAGTTCTTC; CDR3 protein: CASSRTSGRNEQFF
clone size: many; V gene: TRBV5-6; J gene: TRBJ1-2; D gene: -; CDR3 DNA: TGTGCCAGCAGCTTGACGACTGGCGGGGGCTACACCTTC; CDR3 protein: CASSLTTGGGYTF
clone size: many; V gene: TRBV28; J gene: TRBJ2-7; D gene: -; CDR3 DNA: TGTGCCAGCAGCCCTCCCGGACCTAGCACCTACGAGCAGTACTTC; CDR3 protein: CASSPPGPSTYEQYF
clone size: many; V gene: TRBV28; J gene: TRBJ2-3; D gene: TRBD2; CDR3 DNA: TGTGCCAGCAGTTTAGAGTTTCCTAGCGGGAATACAGATACGCAGTATTTT; CDR3 protein: CASSLEFPSGNTDTQYF
clone size: many; V gene: TRBV6-2/TRBV6-3; J gene: TRBJ2-1; D gene: TRBD2; CDR3 DNA: TGTGCCAGCAGTTCAACGGGACTAGATTACAATGAGCAGTTCTTC; CDR3 protein: CASSSTGLDYNEQFF
clone size: -; V gene: TRBV6-1; J gene: TRBJ1-5; D gene: -; CDR3 DNA: TGTGCCAGCAGAGTTACAGGTAGCAACAGCAATCAGCCCCAGCATTTT; CDR3 protein: CASRVTGSNSNQPQHF
clone size: -; V gene: TRBV6-1; J gene: TRBJ1-2; D gene: TRBD1; CDR3 DNA: TGTGCCAGCAGTGACCGGGACAGGGGAAACTATGGCTACACCTTC; CDR3 protein: CASSDRDRGNYGYTF
clone size: -; V gene: TRBV30; J gene: TRBJ2-1; D gene: TRBD2; CDR3 DNA: TGTGCCTGGAATAGCGGGAGCGGCAATGAGCAGTTCTTC; CDR3 protein: CAWNSGSGNEQFF
clone size: few; V gene: TRBV12-3/TRBV12-4; J gene: TRBJ1-1; D gene: -; CDR3 DNA: TGTGCCAGCAGTTTTCACAGGACCACTGAAGCTTTCTTT; CDR3 protein: CASSFHRTTEAFF
clone size: many; V gene: TRBV20-1; J gene: TRBJ2-7; D gene: TRBD2; CDR3 DNA: TGCAGTGCTCACCTTAGCGGGAGTAGTTACGAGCAGTACTTC; CDR3 protein: CSAHLSGSSYEQYF
clone size: many; V gene: TRBV20-1; J gene: TRBJ2-1; D gene: TRBD2; CDR3 DNA: TGCAGTGCTAGAGGGATCGGAGCGGGAGTGACGAACAATGAGCAGTTCTTC; CDR3 protein: CSARGIGAGVTNNEQFF
clone size: few; V gene: TRBV30; J gene: TRBJ2-7; D gene: TRBD2; CDR3 DNA: TGTGCCTGGAGTCCTCCCCTAGCGGGAGGGCCTTTGTACGAGCAGTACTTC; CDR3 protein: CAWSPPLAGGPLYEQYF
clone size: -; V gene: TRBV6-2/TRBV6-3; J gene: TRBJ2-5; D gene: -; CDR3 DNA: TGTGCCAGCAGCAGACGGAGAGGGGGTGAGACCCAGTACTTC; CDR3 protein: CASSRRRGGETQYF
clone size: many; V gene: TRBV2; J gene: TRBJ2-3; D gene: -; CDR3 DNA: TGTGCCAGCAGTGAACAGGAGAACAATACGCAGTATTTT; CDR3 protein: CASSEQENNTQYF
clone size: few; V gene: TRBV20-1; J gene: TRBJ2-7; D gene: -; CDR3 DNA: TGCAGTGCTAGAGACAAGGGGTACGAGCAGTACTTC; CDR3 protein: CSARDKGYEQYF
clone size: many; V gene: TRBV29-1; J gene: TRBJ1-1; D gene: -; CDR3 DNA: TGCAGCGTCGGACAGTCGGGCGCTGAAGCTTTCTTT; CDR3 protein: CSVGQSGAEAFF
clone size: many; V gene: TRBV28; J gene: TRBJ1-2; D gene: -; CDR3 DNA: TGTGCCAGCAGTTTGATCAGCAGCTATGGCTACACCTTC; CDR3 protein: CASSLISSYGYTF
clone size: many; V gene: TRBV7-9; J gene: TRBJ2-3; D gene: -; CDR3 DNA: TGTGCCAGCAGCTCCGGCAGCGGGGATACGCAGTATTTT; CDR3 protein: CASSSGSGDTQYF
clone size: many; V gene: TRBV29-1; J gene: TRBJ1-4; D gene: -; CDR3 DNA: TGCAGCGTTGAAGAACGGGGGTTGGGGAATGAAAAACTGTTTTTT; CDR3 protein: CSVEERGLGNEKLFF
clone size: few; V gene: TRBV20-1; J gene: TRBJ2-7; D gene: TRBD1; CDR3 DNA: TGCAGTGCTAGTCCACGCAGGACAGGGGCCGAGCAGTACTTC; CDR3 protein: CSASPRRTGAEQYF
clone size: -; V gene: TRBV28; J gene: TRBJ2-1; D gene: TRBD1; CDR3 DNA: TGTGCCAGCAGTCCCCCTCTTTACAGGGGTGACAATGAGCAGTTCTTC; CDR3 protein: CASSPPLYRGDNEQFF
clone size: many; V gene: TRBV28; J gene: TRBJ2-4; D gene: -; CDR3 DNA: TGTGCCAGCAGTCCGGCAGGGTATGAGAAAAACATTCAGTACTTC; CDR3 protein: CASSPAGYEKNIQYF
clone size: many; V gene: TRBV10-3; J gene: TRBJ2-5; D gene: TRBD2; CDR3 DNA: TGTGCCATCAGTGGGAGGACTAGCGGGGAGACCCAGTACTTC; CDR3 protein: CAISGRTSGETQYF
clone size: many; V gene: TRBV12-3/TRBV12-4; J gene: TRBJ2-3; D gene: TRBD2; CDR3 DNA: TGTGCCAGCAGCCCGGGGGGGCGCACAGATACGCAGTATTTT; CDR3 protein: CASSPGGRTDTQYF
clone size: many; V gene: TRBV6-1; J gene: TRBJ2-7; D gene: -; CDR3 DNA: TGTGCCAGCGGAAACGAACAGGGGGAGGGACCCTACGAGCAGTACTTC; CDR3 protein: CASGNEQGEGPYEQYF
clone size: many; V gene: TRBV28; J gene: TRBJ2-1; D gene: -; CDR3 DNA: TGTGCCAGCAGTGGGGTAAGAGTCAAGCCCTCAACCGGGCAGTTCTTC; CDR3 protein: CASSGVRVKPSTGQFF
clone size: many; V gene: TRBV28; J gene: TRBJ2-5; D gene: -; CDR3 DNA: TGTGCCAGCAGAAGCCGGGACCCAAGGGATGGAGAGACCCAGTACTTC; CDR3 protein: CASRSRDPRDGETQYF